This TCR beta chain is from a study of T cell repertoires in cytomegalovirus infection. Study background: HLA-B-restricted CMV epitopes that are well studied were used alongside recently identified HLA-C-restricted ones. Public TCR beta signatures indicated both CMV infection and matching HLA type.

In TCRdb, the reads were re-called with MiXCR into one record per CDR3 protein. This table has 150,000 to 200,000 distinct CDR3 sequences, roughly 21% appearing once. The CDR3 runs to 17 residues. Germline values: CDR1 MNHEY, CDR2 SVGAGI. Trimming pared 0 bases from V and 0 bases from J, leaving 11 bases between. The study, taken as a whole, reports: Carriage of CMV together with the relevant HLA was identifiable through cumulative public TCR beta family frequency. What dominated the ex vivo response were HLA-C-restricted CMV-specific TCR beta clonotypes.

This clonotype came up a few times. Its target is not known. The sample consisted of CD8+ T cells from cultured PBMCs, taken from culture after CMV antigen stimulation. The receptor comes from a human donor in good health (CMV status not recorded). Some clones in this sample may be carry-over from other donors' samples. The V and J genes are TRBV6-5 and TRBJ1-4; D uncertain. CDR3 DNA: TGTGCCAGCAGTTACTCGAGGGCCCATGCAACTAATGAAAAACTGTTTTTT. Translating it yields CASSYSRAHATNEKLFF.